The subject of this entry is one T cell receptor beta chain. Antigen unknown. Researchers used the Oncomine TCR Beta short-read assay to sequence DNA from cultured CD4+ T cells. A single record per CDR3 protein comes from TCRdb applying MiXCR to the PCR reads. The data contain 18,000 or so distinct CDR3 sequences, more than 45% of them singletons. Treatment: roughly 10-day PBMC culture with coronavirus spike peptide pools or control peptides (ViraFEST assay). Half of the medium was exchanged for fresh IL-2 medium, first on day 3 and then on day 7. The data belong to a study of vaccination and CD4 T cells after COVID-19. Sequencing was done on a sample of CD4+ T cells from blood, cultured in vitro. The clonotype comes from a human donor who had recovered from COVID-19.

The DNA of the CDR3 is TGTGCCAGCAGCCCCACGGGACTAGGGGTGGAGACCCAGTACTTC. As protein: CASSPTGLGVETQYF. The chain combines TRBV28 with TRBJ2-5, with 8 bases matching TRBD2. V dropped 6 bases and J dropped 5; count of bases not matched to a gene: 11. The germline V gene encodes CDR1 MDHEN and CDR2 SYDVKM. The CDR3 has 15 residues.